The clone carrying this T cell receptor (beta chain) was picked up many times. Its matching antigen is unknown. These data originate in a study of T cell repertoires in cytomegalovirus infection. Looking at the study overall: Matching HLA type, along with CMV infection, was indicated by public TCR beta signatures. Study-wide findings and caveats: Across the ex vivo response, the dominant clonotypes were HLA-C-restricted CMV-specific TCR beta clonotypes.

V shed 8 bases, J shed 3 bases, and the junction held 9 bases outside the gene matches. From germline, CDR1 is SGHTA and CDR2 FQGNSA. The CDR3 is 15 residues long. A single record per CDR3 protein comes from TCRdb applying MiXCR to the reads. Among around 900,000 distinct CDR3 sequences, approximately 31% were seen once, and the ten largest hold about 14%. The chain joins TRBV7-2 to TRBJ2-1, with 8 nucleotides matching TRBD2. The receptor comes from a human donor in good health (CMV status not recorded). Some clones in this sample may be carry-over from other donors' samples. The specimen comprised cultured CD8+ T cells from PBMCs, sampled from culture after CMV antigen stimulation. The CDR3 protein is CASLQGRGDYNEQFF. The CDR3 DNA follows: TGTGCCAGCCTCCAGGGGCGGGGGGACTACAATGAGCAGTTCTTC.